This T cell receptor beta chain is drawn from a study of T cell responses to AZD1222 COVID-19 vaccine. V trimming: 1 base; J trimming: 3 bases; junction bases outside the gene matches: 7. The CDR3 spans 15 residues. Germline V CDR1 and CDR2: GTSNPN, SVGIG (reference sequence). With regard to this clone: What it binds is unknown.

Broader study findings: Compared with day 0, the breadth and depth of the Spike-specific TCR repertoire rose significantly after two doses of AZD1222. White British donors predominated, females outnumbered males, and clonal diversity was possibly underestimated. The peak T cell response came first, and repertoires were sampled only after it. The reported proportion of spike-specific TCRs targeting unmutated variant regions was nearly half.

Repertoires were generated with immunoSEQ multiplex PCR, while TCRdb's copy carries only in-frame clones and drops some. The repertoire holds about 160,000 clones, approximately 91% seen once, with roughly 5% in the top ten. This rearrangement joins TRBV30 to TRBJ1-2, with 8 positions matching TRBD1. The receptor's source is an adult in good health. The material was peripheral blood, obtained on day 0 of AZD1222 vaccination. CDR3 residues: CAWSGTGPPYYGYTF. As DNA, the CDR3 is TGTGCCTGGAGTGGGACAGGGCCACCCTACTATGGCTACACCTTC.